The rows below give T cell receptor beta chains drawn from one sample of a study of blood T cells in healthy people across ages. In TCRdb, the 5' RACE reads were re-called with MiXCR into one record per CDR3 protein. The data hold some 1,500,000 distinct CDR3 sequences, with roughly two fifths observed a single time. The sequenced sample was blood. These receptors were collected from a woman aged 18 to 35 in good health. CDR3s include the opening cysteine and the closing phenylalanine or tryptophan. A D gene is named only where the DNA matches it firmly. Some rows mark clone size as missing; the rest say once, few, many or name a class of expanded clone.

d_gene: -; abundance: few; v_gene: TRBV12-5; j_gene: TRBJ2-7; CDR3nt: TGTGCTAGTGGTCACCGTTTGGATGAGCAGTACTTC; CDR3aa: CASGHRLDEQYF
d_gene: -; abundance: many; v_gene: TRBV27; j_gene: TRBJ2-1; CDR3nt: TGTGCCAGCAGTTTGTCACTTTACAATGAGCAGTTCTTC; CDR3aa: CASSLSLYNEQFF
d_gene: -; abundance: few; v_gene: TRBV18; j_gene: TRBJ2-7; CDR3nt: TGTGCCAGCTCACCGTCCCCGATCTCCTACGAGCAGTACTTC; CDR3aa: CASSPSPISYEQYF
d_gene: -; abundance: few; v_gene: TRBV20-1; j_gene: TRBJ1-2; CDR3nt: TGCAGTGCTTTGATCAGGAAGAGCTACACCTTC; CDR3aa: CSALIRKSYTF
d_gene: -; abundance: -; v_gene: TRBV15; j_gene: TRBJ1-4; CDR3nt: TGTGCCACCAGCGAAATTTGGACTAATGAAAAACTGTTTTTT; CDR3aa: CATSEIWTNEKLFF
d_gene: TRBD1; abundance: -; v_gene: TRBV20-1; j_gene: TRBJ1-6; CDR3nt: TGCAGTGCTTCCCATCAGGGGGGGACTCGCTCCTATAATTCACCCCTCCACTTT; CDR3aa: CSASHQGGTRSYNSPLHF
d_gene: -; abundance: -; v_gene: TRBV7-9; j_gene: TRBJ2-1; CDR3nt: TGTGCCAGCAGCTCGAGAGAGGGGAATGAGCAGTTCTTC; CDR3aa: CASSSREGNEQFF
d_gene: -; abundance: -; v_gene: TRBV7-2; j_gene: TRBJ2-7; CDR3nt: TGTGCCAGCAGCTTAGGGCCGGGGCCAACCTACGAGCGGTACTTC; CDR3aa: CASSLGPGPTYERYF
d_gene: -; abundance: few; v_gene: TRBV7-2; j_gene: TRBJ1-2; CDR3nt: TGTGCCAGCAGCTTAGGGTCAGAACACTATGGCTACACCTTC; CDR3aa: CASSLGSEHYGYTF
d_gene: -; abundance: -; v_gene: TRBV3-1; j_gene: TRBJ2-5; CDR3nt: TGTGCCAGCAGCCCGGACAGTTCGTCGGGGACCCAGTACTTC; CDR3aa: CASSPDSSSGTQYF
d_gene: -; abundance: -; v_gene: TRBV28; j_gene: TRBJ2-2; CDR3nt: TGTGCCAGCAGCCCCCTGACAGACACCGGGGAGCTGTTTTTT; CDR3aa: CASSPLTDTGELFF
d_gene: -; abundance: -; v_gene: TRBV9; j_gene: TRBJ1-2; CDR3nt: TGTGCCAGCAGCGCGGAAAACTATGGCTACACCTTC; CDR3aa: CASSAENYGYTF
d_gene: -; abundance: -; v_gene: TRBV3-1; j_gene: TRBJ1-2; CDR3nt: TGTGCCAGCAGCCAACCCCGTGCGCAATTCTATGGCTACACCTTC; CDR3aa: CASSQPRAQFYGYTF
d_gene: -; abundance: -; v_gene: TRBV12-3/TRBV12-4; j_gene: TRBJ1-6; CDR3nt: TGTGCCAGCAGTTTAGGGCTCGGGAGTACACCCCTCCACTTT; CDR3aa: CASSLGLGSTPLHF
d_gene: TRBD2; abundance: -; v_gene: TRBV3-1; j_gene: TRBJ2-3; CDR3nt: TGTGCCAGCAGCCCCTACAGCGGGGGTATCACAGATACGCAGTATTTT; CDR3aa: CASSPYSGGITDTQYF
d_gene: -; abundance: few; v_gene: TRBV5-1; j_gene: TRBJ1-5; CDR3nt: TGCGCCAGCAGCTTGCAGGGGCATCAGCCCCAGCATTTT; CDR3aa: CASSLQGHQPQHF
d_gene: -; abundance: -; v_gene: TRBV12-3/TRBV12-4; j_gene: TRBJ1-2; CDR3nt: TGTGCCAGCAATGCCGCGACGGGATACTATGGCTACACCTTC; CDR3aa: CASNAATGYYGYTF
d_gene: -; abundance: few; v_gene: TRBV5-1; j_gene: TRBJ1-1; CDR3nt: TGCGCCAGCACCATCGGGCATTCGAACACTGAAGCTTTCTTT; CDR3aa: CASTIGHSNTEAFF
d_gene: -; abundance: few; v_gene: TRBV7-7; j_gene: TRBJ2-3; CDR3nt: TGTGCTAGCAGCTCACACCACCAAGGAGATACGCAGTATTTT; CDR3aa: CASSSHHQGDTQYF
d_gene: TRBD1; abundance: few; v_gene: TRBV20-1; j_gene: TRBJ1-2; CDR3nt: TGCAGTGCTAGAGATCGAACACCGGGACAGCTCTATGGCTACACCTTC; CDR3aa: CSARDRTPGQLYGYTF
d_gene: -; abundance: -; v_gene: TRBV2; j_gene: TRBJ1-1; CDR3nt: TGTGCCAGCGGATATAAGAGCGCTGAAGCTTTCTTT; CDR3aa: CASGYKSAEAFF
d_gene: -; abundance: -; v_gene: TRBV12-3/TRBV12-4; j_gene: TRBJ2-5; CDR3nt: TGTGCCAGCAGTTTCGGGGGGCATCGAGAGACCCAGTACTTC; CDR3aa: CASSFGGHRETQYF
d_gene: -; abundance: -; v_gene: TRBV7-2; j_gene: TRBJ2-5; CDR3nt: TGTGCCAGCAGCTCCCAGTCCCACAATGAGCAGTACTTC; CDR3aa: CASSSQSHNEQYF
d_gene: TRBD1; abundance: -; v_gene: TRBV29-1; j_gene: TRBJ2-7; CDR3nt: TGCAGCGTGGGGGAACAGGGGGCTTCTCACGAGCAGTACTTC; CDR3aa: CSVGEQGASHEQYF
d_gene: -; abundance: once; v_gene: TRBV27; j_gene: TRBJ2-7; CDR3nt: TGTGCCAGCAGTCCCTTATCTAGGGCAGAGAGCTCCTACGAGCAGTACTTC; CDR3aa: CASSPLSRAESSYEQYF
d_gene: -; abundance: -; v_gene: TRBV28; j_gene: TRBJ1-1; CDR3nt: TGTGCCAGCAGTTTACCCTTTAGACAGGCCCCCACTGAAGCTTTCTTT; CDR3aa: CASSLPFRQAPTEAFF
d_gene: -; abundance: -; v_gene: TRBV5-6; j_gene: TRBJ2-5; CDR3nt: TGTGCCAGCACCTTAGGTGGCAGGCAAGAGACCCAGTACTTC; CDR3aa: CASTLGGRQETQYF
d_gene: -; abundance: many; v_gene: TRBV12-3/TRBV12-4; j_gene: TRBJ1-2; CDR3nt: TGTGCCAGCAGTTCCTACCGGGACCGAGCTAACTATGGCTACACCTTC; CDR3aa: CASSSYRDRANYGYTF